What follows is one TCR beta chain and its context. It was across several immunoSEQ plates that each subset's genomic DNA was evenly split. Data came from immunoSEQ multiplex PCR; TCRdb stores just in-frame clones and leaves some out. Counted here are over 2 million clones, approximately 95% occurring once; the ten biggest clones make up roughly 0.13%. Germline loops: CDR1 LGHNT, CDR2 FRNRAP. V dropped 0 bases and J dropped 2; count of bases not matched to a gene: 3. This CDR3 has 17 amino acids. This sample was included in a study of shared clonotypes between healthy human individuals. On the study more broadly: Each donor had three CD4 naive, three CD4 memory, two CD8 naive and one CD8 memory plate.

The receptor was derived from a man aged 18-30 years in good health. V and J are TRBV12-5 and TRBJ2-7; 14 bases line up with TRBD2. Material for sequencing was naive CD4+ T cells sorted from blood. The subset here: CD45RA+ positively selected. CDR3 coding DNA: TGTGCTAGTGGTTTGGTACGGACTAGCGGGGGGCCCTACGAGCAGTACTTC. It specifies CASGLVRTSGGPYEQYF.